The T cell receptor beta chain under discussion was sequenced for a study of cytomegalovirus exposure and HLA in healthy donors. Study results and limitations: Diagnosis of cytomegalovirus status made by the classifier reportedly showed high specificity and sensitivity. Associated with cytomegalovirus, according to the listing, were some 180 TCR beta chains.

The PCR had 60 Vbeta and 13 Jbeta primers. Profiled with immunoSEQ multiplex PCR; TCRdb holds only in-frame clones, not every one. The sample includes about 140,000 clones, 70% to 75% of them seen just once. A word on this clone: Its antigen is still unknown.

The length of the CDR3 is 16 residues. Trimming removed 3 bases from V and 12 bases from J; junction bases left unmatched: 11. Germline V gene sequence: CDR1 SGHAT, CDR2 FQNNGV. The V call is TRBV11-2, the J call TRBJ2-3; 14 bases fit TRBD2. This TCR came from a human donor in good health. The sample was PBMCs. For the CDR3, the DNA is TGTGCCAGCAGCTTTCGACTAGCGGGAGGGAGTTTAGTCCAGTATTTT. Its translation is CASSFRLAGGSLVQYF.